Shown below are 24 T cell receptor beta chains from a single sample sequenced in a study of T cell responses to AZD1222 COVID-19 vaccine. Libraries were prepared by immunoSEQ multiplex PCR; TCRdb keeps only in-frame clonotypes and omits some of them. The table has fewer than 110,000 clones, 89% seen once. The material was peripheral blood, obtained on day 0 of AZD1222 vaccination. The source is an adult in good health.

As concerns this clone: The sample holds other DNA sequences that translate to the same CDR3. The J gene is TRBJ2-1, the V gene TRBV5-1; D unresolved. V was clipped by 0 bases and J by 10 bases, with 8 bases between them. The V gene's germline CDR1 is SGHRS and CDR2 YFSETQ. This CDR3 has 12 amino acids. CDR3 bases: TGCGCCAGCAGCTTGGAGGGTAACGAGCAGTTCTTC. Translating it yields CASSLEGNEQFF.

The chain links TRBV6-5 to TRBJ2-2; D uncertain. V was clipped by 6 bases and J by 5 bases, with 16 bases between them. This CDR3 spans 15 amino acids. Per the germline V gene, CDR1 is MNHEY and CDR2 is SVGAGI. As DNA, the CDR3 is TGTGCCAGCAGGTTTATCTACCTTAGGACCGGGGAGCTGTTTTTT. It is translated as CASRFIYLRTGELFF.

The chain employs TRBV24-1 and TRBJ2-2, with TRBD2 matching 8 bases. J lost 0 bases, V lost 4 bases, and 0 bases had no gene match. CDR3 length: 15 residues. CDR1 and CDR2 (germline): KGHDR, SFDVKD. CDR3 nucleotide sequence: TGTGCCACCAGTGAGACTAGCGCGAACACCGGGGAGCTGTTTTTT. Amino acids: CATSETSANTGELFF.

As to this clone: The sample has other DNA sequences that encode this CDR3 too. The gene calls are TRBV30 and TRBJ1-2; 8 bases are a match to TRBD1. This CDR3 region has 11 residues. Germline V gene sequence: CDR1 GTSNPN, CDR2 SVGIG (reference sequence). J gave up 7 bases and V 3 bases, and 1 base lay outside the gene matches. The CDR3 protein is CAWSGQGGYTF. CDR3 sequence (DNA): TGTGCCTGGAGCGGACAGGGTGGCTACACCTTC. Together with reference TRBV30 and TRBJ1-2, the CDR3 gives the full variable domain: SQTIHQWPATLVQPVGSPLSLECTVEGTSNPNLYWYRQAAGRGLQLLFYSVGIGQISSEVPQNLSASRPQDRQFILSSKKLLLSDSGFYLCAWSGQGGYTFGSGTRLTVV.

The chain joins TRBV24-1 to TRBJ1-3; D not certain. Trimming left V 6 bases short and J 2 bases short, with 7 bases between. This CDR3 is 13 amino acids long. Germline loops: CDR1 KGHDR, CDR2 SFDVKD. The CDR3 protein is CATSFGPGNTIYF. The CDR3 region has the DNA TGTGCCACCAGTTTCGGCCCTGGAAACACCATATATTTT.

This chain connects TRBV18 to TRBJ1-2; TRBD1 is a possible D gene (5 bases). The CDR3 is made up of 14 amino acids. The V end lost 2 bases, the J end lost 1 base, and 8 bases lay between the germline ends. The germline V gene has CDR1 KGHSH and CDR2 LQKENI. As DNA, the CDR3 is TGTGCCAGCTCACCAAGTGGGGGTAACTATGGCTACACCTTC. As protein: CASSPSGGNYGYTF.

The chain recombines TRBV28 with TRBJ1-1; D is undetermined. CDR3 length: 12 amino acids. The germline V and J ends were trimmed by 3 bases and 1 base, with 3 bases remaining between them. Germline assignment: CDR1 MDHEN and CDR2 SYDVKM. The CDR3 nucleotides read TGTGCCAGCAGTTTGGGGAACACTGAAGCTTTCTTT. Amino acids: CASSLGNTEAFF.

The V call is TRBV4-2, the J call TRBJ1-5; D not resolved. Trimming stripped 0 bases from V and 7 bases from J, with 13 bases between. This CDR3 comprises 15 residues. Germline V gives CDR1 LGHNA, CDR2 YNFKEQ. The CDR3 loop is CASSQDRFQRQPQHF. CDR3 nucleotide sequence: TGTGCCAGCAGCCAAGACCGATTCCAGAGGCAGCCCCAGCATTTT.

This chain links TRBV27 with TRBJ2-2; no reliable D call. The length of the CDR3 is 14 residues. V lost 5 bases to trimming and J lost 3 bases, with 10 bases between them. Germline-derived CDR1 and CDR2 are MNHEY and SMNVEV (reference sequence). CDR3 protein: CASSPPGHTGELFF. For the CDR3, the DNA is TGTGCCAGCAGTCCTCCAGGCCACACCGGGGAGCTGTTTTTT.

V gene TRBV9 combines with J gene TRBJ2-1; 7 bases align to TRBD1. The V and J ends lost 0 bases and 7 bases, in that order; junction bases with no gene match: 4. Germline CDR1 is SGDLS and CDR2 is YYNGEE. This CDR3 comprises 14 residues. CDR3 residues: CASSVVVQGNEQFF. DNA for the CDR3: TGTGCCAGCAGCGTAGTGGTACAGGGGAATGAGCAGTTCTTC.

This clone has a single count. The rearrangement joins TRBV5-1 to TRBJ2-3, with 10 bases lining up with TRBD2. There are 16 residues in the CDR3. The V segment lost 4 bases and the J segment 4 bases; nucleotides outside the gene matches: 9. CDR1 SGHRS and CDR2 YFSETQ come from the germline V gene. CDR3 sequence: CASSPPSGRAADTQYF. The CDR3 coding sequence is TGCGCCAGCAGCCCACCGAGCGGGAGGGCCGCAGATACGCAGTATTTT.

The chain uses TRBV7-2 and TRBJ2-5; D is undetermined. The CDR3 extends over 15 amino acids. Trimming stripped 5 bases from V and 6 bases from J, with 19 bases between. Germline V gives CDR1 SGHTA, CDR2 FQGNSA. The CDR3 here is CASSPQWSGLKTQYF. Written as DNA, the CDR3 is TGTGCCAGCAGCCCTCAATGGTCCGGGTTGAAGACCCAGTACTTC.

The CDR3 protein is CASSQIQGGVTEAFF. CDR3 sequence (DNA): TGCGCCAGCAGCCAAATACAGGGGGGAGTTACTGAAGCTTTCTTT. The chain recombines TRBV5-1 with TRBJ1-1; 8 nucleotides align to TRBD1. This CDR3 spans 15 amino acids. Trimming removed 4 bases from V and 5 bases from J; junction bases left unmatched: 10. The germline CDR1 and CDR2 sequences are SGHRS and YFSETQ.

The chain has TRBV15 and TRBJ2-5, with 7 bases fitting TRBD1. Germline values: CDR1 LNHNV, CDR2 YYDKDF (reference sequence). CDR3 length: 16 amino acids. Trimming cost V 5 bases and J 2 bases; bases outside gene matches: 11. The CDR3 bases are TGTGCCACCAGCTTAAGGACAGGAAACAAGCAAGAGACCCAGTACTTC. Protein sequence: CATSLRTGNKQETQYF. The full variable domain, its missing parts supplied by reference TRBV15 and TRBJ2-5, is DAMVIQNPRYQVTQFGKPVTLSCSQTLNHNVMYWYQQKSSQAPKLLFHYYDKDFNNEADTPDNFQSRRPNTSFCFLDIRSPGLGDTAMYLCATSLRTGNKQETQYFGPGTRLLVL.

V gene TRBV6-5 combines with J gene TRBJ1-2; 7 positions agree with TRBD1. The ends lost 6 bases at V and 2 bases at J; junction bases unmatched: 6. The CDR3 extends over 14 amino acids. Germline CDR1 reads MNHEY; CDR2 reads SVGAGI. Here the CDR3 reads CASSPGQINYGYTF. In nucleotides, the CDR3 is TGTGCCAGCAGCCCGGGACAGATAAACTATGGCTACACCTTC.

The chain recombines TRBV7-3 with TRBJ2-1; maybe TRBD2 (6 bases). This CDR3 has 15 residues. The V end was cut by 1 base, the J end by 4 bases, with 11 bases between. The germline V gene has CDR1 SGHTA and CDR2 FQGTGA. CDR3 DNA sequence: TGTGCCAGCAGCTTAAGGGTAGCGGCGTACAATGAGCAGTTCTTC. It codes for CASSLRVAAYNEQFF. Drawing the rest from reference TRBV7-3 and TRBJ2-1, the complete variable domain is GAGVSQTPSNKVTEKGKYVELRCDPISGHTALYWYRQSLGQGPEFLIYFQGTGAADDSGLPNDRFFAVRPEGSVSTLKIQRTERGDSAVYLCASSLRVAAYNEQFFGPGTRLTVL.

This clone was detected only once. The rearrangement joins TRBV7-3 to TRBJ2-2; TRBD2 might be the D (5 bases). Germline V gene data show CDR1 as SGHTA and CDR2 as FQGTGA. The CDR3 has 13 amino acids. With 7 bases removed from V and 0 bases from J, the gap between germline ends came to 6 bases. DNA of the CDR3: TGTGCCAGCAAACTAGCGAACACCGGGGAGCTGTTTTTT. Translating gives CASKLANTGELFF.

The V and J genes are TRBV6-5 and TRBJ2-7; 7 nucleotides agree with TRBD2. V dropped 4 bases and J dropped 6; count of bases not matched to a gene: 9. CDR1 and CDR2 (germline): MNHEY, SVGAGI. The CDR3 is 14 amino acids. Here the CDR3 reads CASSSRLATFEQYF. The CDR3 DNA follows: TGTGCCAGCAGTTCCAGACTAGCTACATTCGAGCAGTACTTC.

The V gene is TRBV6-2 or TRBV6-3, the J gene TRBJ1-4; the D gene is possibly TRBD1 (5 bases). The CDR3 length is 13 residues. V was clipped by 4 bases and J by 15 bases, with 18 bases between them. Germline CDR1 is MNHEY and CDR2 is SVGEGT. The CDR3 loop reads CASSWGPGQVVFF. The CDR3 DNA is TGTGCCAGCAGTTGGGGACCTGGACAAGTGGTGTTTTTT.

This chain joins TRBV5-6 and TRBJ1-3, with 7 bases that match TRBD1. The CDR3 totals 15 residues. J lost 0 bases, V lost 3 bases, and 3 bases had no gene match. Germline V lookup: CDR1 SGHDT, CDR2 YYEEEE. The CDR3 DNA reads as TGTGCCAGCAGCTCCTGGACAGGCTCTGGAAACACCATATATTTT. Translating gives CASSSWTGSGNTIYF.

This clone has more than one count but fewer than ten. The genes are TRBV18 and TRBJ1-4; D is unclear. V was trimmed by 2 bases and J by 4 bases, leaving 8 bases between them. Germline loops: CDR1 KGHSH, CDR2 LQKENI. This CDR3 region has 14 residues. In DNA form, the CDR3 reads TGTGCCAGCTCACCATCGGGATTTAATGAAAAACTGTTTTTT. This codes for CASSPSGFNEKLFF.

The gene calls are TRBV14 and TRBJ2-7; tentative D call: TRBD2 (5 bases). The CDR3 runs to 12 residues. V was shortened by 3 bases and J by 5 bases, with 8 bases between the two germline ends. Germline CDR1 is SGHDN and CDR2 is FVKESK. The CDR3 loop is CASSHRRDEQYF. The CDR3, as DNA: TGTGCCAGCAGCCATCGGCGGGACGAGCAGTACTTC.

The J gene is TRBJ2-1, the V gene TRBV30; D call uncertain. CDR3 length equals 13 residues. The V gene lost 0 bases and the J gene lost 8 bases, with 11 bases spanning the gap. Germline values: CDR1 GTSNPN, CDR2 SVGIG (reference sequence). As DNA, the CDR3 is TGTGCCTGGAGTGTACTTGGCCGCCATGAGCAGTTCTTC. This sequence encodes CAWSVLGRHEQFF.

V gene TRBV6-6 combines with J gene TRBJ2-5; tentatively, D is TRBD2 (6 bases). The CDR3 contains 15 residues. The ends were cut back, 2 bases at V and 4 bases at J, with 14 bases in the middle. Germline CDR1 is MNHNY and CDR2 is SVGAGI (reference sequence). The CDR3 reads CASSYGGAKGETQYF. In DNA, the CDR3 is TGTGCCAGCAGTTACGGAGGGGCAAAAGGAGAGACCCAGTACTTC.